These T cell receptor beta chains were read from a single sample in a study of blood T cell repertoires in COVID-19. Assay used: immunoSEQ multiplex PCR; TCRdb lists only in-frame clones, some missing. Of around 100,000 clones listed, roughly nine tenths are singletons. Sequenced material: peripheral blood. The receptors stem from a man aged 50-60 years with active COVID-19. The CDR3 runs from the conserved cysteine through the conserved F or W. The D gene is left open where the match is weak. Where a row states a size, it is once, few, many or the class of an expanded clone; other rows omit it.

>TRBD1|-|TRBJ2-7|TRBV20-1
TGCAGTGCAACCGACAGGGCCGAGCAGTACTTC
CSATDRAEQYF
>TRBD1|-|TRBJ2-1|TRBV3-1/TRBV3-2
TGTGCCAGCAGGGGACTTGGGACAGGTAAAGGTGAGCAGTTCTTC
CASRGLGTGKGEQFF
>-|-|TRBJ2-1|TRBV6-4
TGTGCCAGCAGTGTAAAGGAGGGGGCGCAACAGTTCTTC
CASSVKEGAQQFF
>TRBD2|-|TRBJ2-5|TRBV19
TGTGCCAGTAGATTAACGGGGGGGCAAGGAGAGACCCAGTACTTC
CASRLTGGQGETQYF
>TRBD2|once|TRBJ2-1|TRBV7-2
TGTGCCAGCAGCTTAAAAAGCCTAGCGGGCAGCTCCTACAATGAGCAGTTCTTC
CASSLKSLAGSSYNEQFF
>TRBD2|-|TRBJ2-5|TRBV5-6
TGTGCCAGCAGCTTGGGACTAGCGGGGCTGGAGACCCAGTACTTC
CASSLGLAGLETQYF
>TRBD1|many|TRBJ2-7|TRBV7-2
TGTGCCAGCAGCTTTGGACAGGGTGAACTCTTC
CASSFGQGELF
>-|once|TRBJ2-3|TRBV9
TGTGCCAGCAGCGCGGGACTCCGCACAGATACGCAGTATTTT
CASSAGLRTDTQYF
>TRBD1|-|TRBJ1-2|TRBV5-6
TGTGCCAGCAGCCTAGGGACAGGGGGACCTTACTATGGCTACACCTTC
CASSLGTGGPYYGYTF
>-|-|TRBJ1-5|TRBV19
TGTGCCAGACTCGTTTTTGGGGGGGCGCCCCAGCATTTT
CARLVFGGAPQHF